Sequencing of this TCR beta chain was carried out in a study of blood T cell repertoires in COVID-19. In its sample, this clone was seen a few times. The data were produced by immunoSEQ multiplex PCR, yet TCRdb's version contains in-frame clones alone and is incomplete. The profile shows approximately 300,000 clones, just under 90% of them singletons. CDR1 and CDR2 (germline): SGHRS, YFSETQ. CDR3 size: 14 residues. Trimming cost V 2 bases and J 1 base, with 8 bases left between them. The source of this sequence is a woman between 40 and 50 years old with acute or convalescent COVID-19. Sequencing was performed on peripheral blood. The rearrangement uses TRBV5-1 and TRBJ2-3, with unresolved D. CDR3 loop: CASSFNSGTDTQYF. In DNA, the CDR3 is TGCGCCAGCAGCTTTAATTCTGGCACAGATACGCAGTATTTT.